This T cell receptor beta chain is drawn from a study of CD8 T cells in Susac syndrome. cDNA came from about 0.5 to 1 ug RNA primed by random hexamers. The TCR beta CDR3 was amplified by immunoSEQ multiplex PCR across 54 Vbeta, 13 Jbeta. Using its own MiXCR run on the immunoSEQ multiplex PCR reads, TCRdb lists one record per CDR3 protein. The sample has more than 75,000 distinct CDR3 sequences, approximately 92% seen once; the top ten hold 0.25% to 0.4%. The TEMRA cells underwent FACS enrichment, while the CD8+ and CD4+ T cells underwent negative isolation. Sequencing input: CD8+ T cells from PBMCs. The sequence came from a human donor in good health.

As DNA, the CDR3 is TGTGCCAGCAGCTTTCGAGAGACCCAGTACTTC. Amino acids: CASSFRETQYF. This chain uses TRBV7-9 with TRBJ2-5; no firm D call. CDR3 length equals 11 residues. Per the germline V gene, CDR1 is SEHNR and CDR2 is FQNEAQ (reference sequence). Trimming stripped 3 bases from V and 4 bases from J, with 3 bases between.